This note documents a single T cell receptor (beta chain) sequence. The antigen remains undetermined. Measured with immunoSEQ multiplex PCR; TCRdb has only the in-frame clones, and not every one. The data show some 180,000 clones, roughly 85% seen once. The sample comes from a study of Ad26.COV2.S vaccination and SARS-CoV-2 variants. Study-wide results and caveats: TCR breadth and depth estimates may have understated total T cell responses.

The receptor was derived from a human donor who had recovered from COVID-19. Source: peripheral blood, taken after recovery from COVID-19.

As DNA, the CDR3 is TGTGCCAGCAGCTTAGCCAGTATCATGAACACTGAAGCTTTCTTT. This codes for CASSLASIMNTEAFF. The genes are TRBV7-8 and TRBJ1-1; D gene ambiguous. Per germline, CDR1 SGHVS and CDR2 FQNEAQ. Trimming cost V 0 bases and J 0 bases, with 8 bases left between them. The CDR3 contains 15 residues.